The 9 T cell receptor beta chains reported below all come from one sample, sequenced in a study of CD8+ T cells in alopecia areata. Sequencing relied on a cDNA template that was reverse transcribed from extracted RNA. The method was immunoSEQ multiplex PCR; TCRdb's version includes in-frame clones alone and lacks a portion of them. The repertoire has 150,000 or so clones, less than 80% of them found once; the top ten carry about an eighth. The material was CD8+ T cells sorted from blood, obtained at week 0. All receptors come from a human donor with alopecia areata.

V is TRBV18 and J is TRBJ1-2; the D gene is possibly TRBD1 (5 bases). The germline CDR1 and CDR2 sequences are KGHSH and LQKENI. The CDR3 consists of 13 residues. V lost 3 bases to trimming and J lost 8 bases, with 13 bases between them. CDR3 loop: CASSPPGSNGYTF. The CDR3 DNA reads TGTGCCAGCTCACCCCCAGGGAGTAACGGCTACACCTTC.

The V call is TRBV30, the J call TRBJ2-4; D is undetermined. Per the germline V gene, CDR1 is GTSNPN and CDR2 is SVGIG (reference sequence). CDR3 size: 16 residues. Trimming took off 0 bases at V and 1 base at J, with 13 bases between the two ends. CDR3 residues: CAWSVRDWAAKNIQYF. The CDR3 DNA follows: TGTGCCTGGAGTGTACGTGACTGGGCGGCCAAAAACATTCAGTACTTC.

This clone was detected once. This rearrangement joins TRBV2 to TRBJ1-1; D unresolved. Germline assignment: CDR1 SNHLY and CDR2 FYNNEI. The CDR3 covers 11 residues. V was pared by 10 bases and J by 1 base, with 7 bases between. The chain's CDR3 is CATSGNTEAFF. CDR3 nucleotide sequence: TGTGCCACCAGCGGGAACACTGAAGCTTTCTTT. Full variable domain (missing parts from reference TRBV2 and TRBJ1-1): EPEVTQTPSHQVTQMGQEVILRCVPISNHLYFYWYRQILGQKVEFLVSFYNNEISEKSEIFDDQFSVERPDGSNFTLKIRSTKLEDSAMYFCATSGNTEAFFGQGTRLTVV.

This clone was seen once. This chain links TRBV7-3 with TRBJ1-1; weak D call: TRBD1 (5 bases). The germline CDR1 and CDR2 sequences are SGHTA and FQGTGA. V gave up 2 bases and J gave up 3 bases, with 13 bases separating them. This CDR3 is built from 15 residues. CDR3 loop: CASSLRPGRDTEAFF. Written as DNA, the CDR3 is TGTGCCAGCAGCTTACGGCCAGGGAGAGACACTGAAGCTTTCTTT.

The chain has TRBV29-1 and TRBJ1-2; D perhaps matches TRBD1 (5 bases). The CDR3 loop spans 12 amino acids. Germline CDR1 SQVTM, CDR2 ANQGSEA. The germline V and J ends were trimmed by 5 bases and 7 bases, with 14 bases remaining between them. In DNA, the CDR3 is TGCAGCGTTACCAAGGGTGGGGGTGGCTACACCTTC. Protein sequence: CSVTKGGGGYTF.

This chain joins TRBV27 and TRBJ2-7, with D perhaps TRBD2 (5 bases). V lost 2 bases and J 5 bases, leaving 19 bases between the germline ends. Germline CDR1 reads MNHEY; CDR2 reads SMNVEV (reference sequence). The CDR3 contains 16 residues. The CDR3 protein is CASSLRDTMGVHEQYF. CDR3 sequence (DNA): TGTGCCAGCAGTTTACGAGACACCATGGGAGTACACGAGCAGTACTTC.

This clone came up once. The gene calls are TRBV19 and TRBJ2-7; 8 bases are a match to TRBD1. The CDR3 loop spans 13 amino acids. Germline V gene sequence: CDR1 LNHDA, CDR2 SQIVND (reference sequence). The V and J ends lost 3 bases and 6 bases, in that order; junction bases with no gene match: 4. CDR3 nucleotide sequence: TGTGCCAGTAGTATCGGACAGGGATCCGAGCAGTACTTC. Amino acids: CASSIGQGSEQYF.

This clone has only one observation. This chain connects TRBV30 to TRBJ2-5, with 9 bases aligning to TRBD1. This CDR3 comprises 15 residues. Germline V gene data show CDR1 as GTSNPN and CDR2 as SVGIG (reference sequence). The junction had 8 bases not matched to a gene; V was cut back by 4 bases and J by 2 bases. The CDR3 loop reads CAWTIGQGWQETQYF. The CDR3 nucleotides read TGTGCCTGGACCATAGGACAGGGGTGGCAAGAGACCCAGTACTTC. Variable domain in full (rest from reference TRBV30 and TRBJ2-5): SQTIHQWPATLVQPVGSPLSLECTVEGTSNPNLYWYRQAAGRGLQLLFYSVGIGQISSEVPQNLSASRPQDRQFILSSKKLLLSDSGFYLCAWTIGQGWQETQYFGPGTRLLVL.

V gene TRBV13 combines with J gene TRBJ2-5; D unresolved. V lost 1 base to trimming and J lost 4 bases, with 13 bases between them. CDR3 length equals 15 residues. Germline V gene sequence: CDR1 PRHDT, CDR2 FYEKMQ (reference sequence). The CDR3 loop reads CASSLELSVTETQYF. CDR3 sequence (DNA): TGTGCCAGCAGCTTAGAGTTAAGTGTCACAGAGACCCAGTACTTC.